This T cell receptor (beta chain) was documented in a study of human T cells and chemical hapten exposure. Study-wide results and limits: Expanded TCRs grouped into significantly more large CDR3 similarity clusters than controls produced. Sensitizing with DPC caused no change in TCRs above 1 in 1000 frequency.

Via MiXCR, TCRdb re-called the RACE reads, giving one row per CDR3 protein. Among more than 80,000 distinct CDR3 sequences, roughly an eighth were seen once, and the ten largest hold roughly 1.6%. This clonotype was counted at least ten times. What it recognizes is unknown. The time point is: pre-sensitization, week 0. Treatment given: therapeutic diphenylcyclopropenone sensitization with weekly scalp DPC. The V gene's germline CDR1 is MDHEN and CDR2 SYDVKM. Trimming removed 6 bases from V and 3 bases from J, with 9 bases in between. The CDR3 totals 12 residues. The rearrangement links TRBV28 to TRBJ2-7; D perhaps matches TRBD2 (5 bases). Sample: whole blood, taken in connection with sensitization to the hapten diphenylcyclopropenone (DPC). This clonotype was sampled from a woman aged 45-65 years with alopecia areata. Some clones in this sample may be carry-over from other donors' samples. The CDR3 DNA reads as TGTGCCAGCAGCTGGGGAGTCTACGAGCAGTACTTC. The encoded protein is CASSWGVYEQYF.